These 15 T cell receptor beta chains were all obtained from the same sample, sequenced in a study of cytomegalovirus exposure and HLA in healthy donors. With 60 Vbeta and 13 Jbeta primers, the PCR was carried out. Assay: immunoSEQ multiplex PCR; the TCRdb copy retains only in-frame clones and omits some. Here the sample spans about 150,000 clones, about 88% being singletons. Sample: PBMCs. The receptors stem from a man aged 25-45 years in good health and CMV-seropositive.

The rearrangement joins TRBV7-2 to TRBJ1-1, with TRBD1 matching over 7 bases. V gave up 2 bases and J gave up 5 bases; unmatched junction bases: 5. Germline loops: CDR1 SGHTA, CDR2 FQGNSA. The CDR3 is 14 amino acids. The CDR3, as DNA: TGTGCCAGCAGCTTACAGGGGGGTAAGACTGAAGCTTTCTTT. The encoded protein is CASSLQGGKTEAFF.

CDR3 amino acids: CASSRLAGVPSYEQYF. CDR3 bases: TGCGCCAGCAGCCGCTTAGCGGGAGTACCATCCTACGAGCAGTACTTC. The gene calls are TRBV4-1 and TRBJ2-5; 9 bases fit TRBD2. TRBJ2-7 matches the DNA end more closely, so the J call is doubtful. This CDR3 contains 16 residues. Per the germline V gene, CDR1 is MGHRA and CDR2 is YSYEKL.

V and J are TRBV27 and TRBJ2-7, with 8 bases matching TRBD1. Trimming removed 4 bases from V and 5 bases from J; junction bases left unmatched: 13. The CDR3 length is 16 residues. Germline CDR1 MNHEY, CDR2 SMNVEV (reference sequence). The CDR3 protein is CASSWGTGQGADEQYF. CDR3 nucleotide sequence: TGTGCCAGCAGTTGGGGCACGGGGCAGGGGGCGGACGAGCAGTACTTC.

The CDR3: CASSSNDRGLGGYTF. The CDR3 DNA is TGTGCCAGCAGCTCCAACGACAGGGGGCTGGGTGGCTACACCTTC. This chain links TRBV7-2 with TRBJ1-2, with 10 bases lining up with TRBD1. The CDR3 contains 15 residues. Losses at the gene ends were 4 bases for V and 7 bases for J; bases not matched to a gene: 9. CDR1 and CDR2 from the germline V gene are SGHTA and FQGNSA.

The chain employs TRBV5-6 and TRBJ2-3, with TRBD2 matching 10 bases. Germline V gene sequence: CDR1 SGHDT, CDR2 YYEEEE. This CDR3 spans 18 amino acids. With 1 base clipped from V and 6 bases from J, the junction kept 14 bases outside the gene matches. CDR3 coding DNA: TGTGCCAGCAGCTTGAAAGCGGGAGGGACCCCCACCGTTGATACGCAGTATTTT. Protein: CASSLKAGGTPTVDTQYF.

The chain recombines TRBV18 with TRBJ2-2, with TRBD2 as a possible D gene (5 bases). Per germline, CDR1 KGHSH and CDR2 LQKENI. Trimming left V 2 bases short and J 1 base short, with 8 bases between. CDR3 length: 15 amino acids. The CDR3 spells CASSPRGQNTGELFF. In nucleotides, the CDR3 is TGTGCCAGCTCACCAAGAGGGCAGAACACCGGGGAGCTGTTTTTT. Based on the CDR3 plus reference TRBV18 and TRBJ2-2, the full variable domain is NAGVMQNPRHLVRRRGQEARLRCSPMKGHSHVYWYRQLPEEGLKFMVYLQKENIIDESGMPKERFSAEFPKEGPSILRIQQVVRGDSAAYFCASSPRGQNTGELFFGEGSRLTVL.

The CDR3 here is CASSKKGSGRPHEQYV. In DNA form, the CDR3 reads TGTGCCAGCAGCAAAAAAGGTAGCGGGAGGCCCCACGAGCAGTACGTC. The chain carries TRBV21-1 and TRBJ2-7; the table's D gene call, TRBD2, was not cross checked with the DNA. TRBV21-1 is a listed pseudogene. The CDR3 runs to 16 residues.

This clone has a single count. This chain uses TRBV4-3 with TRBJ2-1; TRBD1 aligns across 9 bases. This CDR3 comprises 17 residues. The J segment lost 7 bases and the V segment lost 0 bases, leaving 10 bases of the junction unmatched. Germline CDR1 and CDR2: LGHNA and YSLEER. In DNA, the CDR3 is TGCGCCAGCAGCCAAGATTCGTTCGGGACAGGGAAGAATGAGCAGTTCTTC. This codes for CASSQDSFGTGKNEQFF.

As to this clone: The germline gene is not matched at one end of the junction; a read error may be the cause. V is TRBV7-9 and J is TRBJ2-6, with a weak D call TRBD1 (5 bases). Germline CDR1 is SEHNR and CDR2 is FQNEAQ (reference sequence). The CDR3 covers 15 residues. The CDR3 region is CSSSSRTPGANVLTF. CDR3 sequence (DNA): TGTTCCAGCAGCTCCCGGACACCTGGGGCCAACGTCCTGACTTTC.

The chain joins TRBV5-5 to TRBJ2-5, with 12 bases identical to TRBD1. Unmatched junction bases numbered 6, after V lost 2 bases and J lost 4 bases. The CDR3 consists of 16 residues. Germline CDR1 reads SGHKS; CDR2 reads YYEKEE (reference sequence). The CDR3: CASSFRDRGPGETQYF. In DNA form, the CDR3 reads TGTGCCAGCAGCTTCCGGGACAGGGGGCCGGGAGAGACCCAGTACTTC.

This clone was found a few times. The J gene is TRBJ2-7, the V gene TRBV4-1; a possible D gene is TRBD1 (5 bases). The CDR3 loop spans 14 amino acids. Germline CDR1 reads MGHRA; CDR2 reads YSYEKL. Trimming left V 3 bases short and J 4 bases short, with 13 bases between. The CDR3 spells CASSQIDRQYEQYF. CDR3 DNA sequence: TGCGCCAGCAGCCAGATCGACAGACAGTACGAGCAGTACTTC.

As DNA, the CDR3 is TGTGCCAGTAGGGACAATGACAGGTCTGGAAACACCATATATTTT. Its protein product is CASRDNDRSGNTIYF. V is TRBV19 and J is TRBJ1-3; D possibly corresponds to TRBD1 (6 bases). CDR3 length: 15 residues. Germline V gene data show CDR1 as LNHDA and CDR2 as SQIVND (reference sequence). Trimming removed 6 bases from V and 1 base from J, with 13 bases in between.

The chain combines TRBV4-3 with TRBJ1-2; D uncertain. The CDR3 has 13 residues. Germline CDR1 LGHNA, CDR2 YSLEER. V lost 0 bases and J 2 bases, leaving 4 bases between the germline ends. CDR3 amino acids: CASSQERNYGYTF. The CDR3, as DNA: TGCGCCAGCAGCCAAGAACGGAACTATGGCTACACCTTC.

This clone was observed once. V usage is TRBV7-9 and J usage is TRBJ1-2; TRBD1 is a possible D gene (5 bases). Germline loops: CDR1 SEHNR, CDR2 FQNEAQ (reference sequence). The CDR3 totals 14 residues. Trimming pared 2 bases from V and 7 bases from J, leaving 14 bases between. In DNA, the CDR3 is TGTGCCAGCAGCTTAAGTTCGACAGCTGCTGGCTACACCTTC. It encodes CASSLSSTAAGYTF.

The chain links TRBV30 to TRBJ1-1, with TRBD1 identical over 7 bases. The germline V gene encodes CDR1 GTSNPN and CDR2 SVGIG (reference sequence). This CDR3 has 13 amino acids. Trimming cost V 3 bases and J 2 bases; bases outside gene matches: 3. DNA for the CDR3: TGTGCCTGGAGGACAGGGCCTAACACTGAAGCTTTCTTT. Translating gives CAWRTGPNTEAFF.